The 24 T cell receptor beta chains below come from one sample, sequenced in a study of blood T cell repertoires in COVID-19. Method: immunoSEQ multiplex PCR; TCRdb's copy keeps in-frame clones and lacks some. The sample consists of around 200,000 clones, around 85% of them appearing once. Sequenced sample: peripheral blood. These receptors were taken from a man aged 70 or older with active or convalescent COVID-19.

The chain is built from TRBV7-9 and TRBJ2-2; 11 nucleotides align to TRBD2. Germline V CDR1 and CDR2: SEHNR, FQNEAQ (reference sequence). V gave up 4 bases and J gave up 1 base; unmatched junction bases: 2. CDR3 size: 16 residues. The CDR3 DNA is TGTGCCAGCAGCTCGGGACTAGCGGAGAACACCGGGGAGCTGTTTTTT. It yields the protein CASSSGLAENTGELFF.

This clone was observed a handful of times. The chain recombines TRBV9 with TRBJ1-3, with D hard to call. Trimming stripped 0 bases from V and 1 base from J, with 5 bases between. CDR3 length: 14 amino acids. From germline, CDR1 is SGDLS and CDR2 YYNGEE. CDR3 nucleotides: TGTGCCAGCAGCGTAGCTGTTTCTGGAAACACCATATATTTT. Its protein product is CASSVAVSGNTIYF.

The rearrangement uses TRBV24-1 and TRBJ2-5; TRBD1 agrees at 7 bases. There are 16 residues in the CDR3. Germline CDR1 KGHDR, CDR2 SFDVKD. V trimming: 5 bases; J trimming: 1 base; junction bases outside the gene matches: 9. CDR3: CATSAGGESPQETQYF. CDR3 DNA sequence: TGTGCCACCAGTGCAGGGGGAGAGAGTCCCCAAGAGACCCAGTACTTC.

The J gene is TRBJ1-6, the V gene TRBV6-5, with D perhaps matching TRBD1 (6 bases). The CDR3 extends over 15 amino acids. The V gene's germline CDR1 is MNHEY and CDR2 SVGAGI. The V and J ends lost 4 bases and 9 bases respectively, with 16 bases between them. CDR3 sequence (DNA): TGTGCCAGCAGTTTCTACTGGGACATTCGTTCACCCCTCCACTTT. Protein sequence: CASSFYWDIRSPLHF.

This chain links TRBV24-1 with TRBJ1-5; 9 bases are shared with TRBD1. CDR1 and CDR2 from the germline V gene are KGHDR and SFDVKD. Germline trimming cut 7 bases from V and 1 base from J; bases unmatched to any gene: 1. CDR3 length: 14 amino acids. CDR3 in DNA: TGTGCCACCAGCGGGACAGGGAGCAATCAGCCCCAGCATTTT. This translates into CATSGTGSNQPQHF.

The V and J genes are TRBV6-5 and TRBJ1-2, with D possibly being TRBD1 (5 bases). V lost 6 bases to trimming and J lost 1 base, with 12 bases between them. Germline V gene sequence: CDR1 MNHEY, CDR2 SVGAGI. This CDR3 has 14 residues. The CDR3 DNA follows: TGTGCCAGCAGGCAAACAGGCAATAACTATGGCTACACCTTC. Encoded protein: CASRQTGNNYGYTF.

This clone was observed a handful of times. This chain links TRBV6-5 with TRBJ2-7, with 13 positions matching TRBD2. Germline V gives CDR1 MNHEY, CDR2 SVGAGI. The V gene end was trimmed by 10 bases and the J gene end by 4 bases; junction bases not matched to a gene: 10. The CDR3 contains 15 residues. The CDR3 nucleotides are TGTGCCACCCACTCAGGGACTAGCGGGACGTACGAGCAGTACTTC. This gives the protein CATHSGTSGTYEQYF.

The chain is built from TRBV28 and TRBJ2-3; the D gene is possibly TRBD1 (8 bases). This CDR3 is built from 16 residues. Germline loops: CDR1 MDHEN, CDR2 SYDVKM. V was cut by 6 bases and J by 0 bases, with 16 bases left in between. The chain's CDR3 is CASRLQGGLSTDTQYF. CDR3 in DNA: TGTGCCAGCAGACTACAGGGGGGGCTTAGCACAGATACGCAGTATTTT.

The chain has TRBV4-3 and TRBJ2-1; TRBD2 might be the D (6 bases). CDR3 size: 17 residues. Trimming took 2 bases from V and 4 from J, leaving 18 bases between them. Per germline, CDR1 LGHNA and CDR2 YSLEER. The CDR3 protein is CASSQKAAAGSYNEQFF. CDR3 DNA sequence: TGCGCCAGCAGCCAAAAAGCGGCGGCCGGGAGTTACAATGAGCAGTTCTTC.

Here the CDR3 reads CASSETSGGGQTEAFF. In DNA, the CDR3 is TGTGCCAGCAGCGAAACCTCGGGCGGGGGGCAGACTGAAGCTTTCTTT. The chain uses TRBV9 and TRBJ1-1, with D maybe TRBD1 (6 bases). Germline values: CDR1 SGDLS, CDR2 YYNGEE. V lost 3 bases and J 5 bases, leaving 20 bases between the germline ends. This CDR3 has 16 residues.

The V call is TRBV28, the J call TRBJ2-1; maybe TRBD2 (6 bases). Germline CDR1 is MDHEN and CDR2 is SYDVKM. The V gene lost 9 bases and the J gene lost 0 bases, with 15 bases spanning the gap. The CDR3 has 15 amino acids. The CDR3 nucleotides read TGTGCCAGTAGAGGTGGGCGGGGCTCCTACAATGAGCAGTTCTTC. Amino acid sequence: CASRGGRGSYNEQFF.

The V gene is TRBV7-2, the J gene TRBJ2-7, with D possibly matching TRBD1 (5 bases). Deletions cut 6 bases from V and 5 bases from J, with 14 bases between. Germline assignment: CDR1 SGHTA and CDR2 FQGNSA. The CDR3 extends over 13 amino acids. The CDR3 coding sequence is TGTGCCAGCAGTTGGGTAGGACAAGACGAGCAGTACTTC. Translation: CASSWVGQDEQYF.

The J gene is TRBJ2-7, the V gene TRBV6-2 or TRBV6-3; TRBD1 agrees at 8 bases. V gave up 4 bases and J gave up 6 bases; unmatched junction bases: 14. The CDR3 sequence is 16 residues long. Germline CDR1 is MNHEY and CDR2 is SVGEGT. CDR3 loop: CASSSTPDRARGEQYF. The CDR3 DNA reads TGTGCCAGCAGTTCCACCCCGGACAGGGCCCGGGGCGAGCAGTACTTC.

This chain joins TRBV25-1 and TRBJ1-4; 11 bases agree with TRBD1. The trim removed 6 bases at V and 4 bases at J, leaving 7 bases unmatched. The CDR3 is 16 amino acids. The V gene's germline CDR1 is MGHDK and CDR2 SYGVNS. This CDR3 reads CASSPGQGAVNEKLFF. The CDR3 DNA reads as TGTGCCAGCAGCCCTGGACAGGGGGCAGTTAATGAAAAACTGTTTTTT.

V and J are TRBV7-2 and TRBJ1-1; a possible D gene is TRBD1 (6 bases). The length of the CDR3 is 16 residues. V lost 2 bases, J lost 1 base, and 14 bases lay in between. Germline V lookup: CDR1 SGHTA, CDR2 FQGNSA. The CDR3 protein is CASSLTTGSGNTEAFF. CDR3 DNA sequence: TGTGCCAGCAGCTTAACCACAGGGTCGGGGAACACTGAAGCTTTCTTT. The full variable domain, in which reference TRBV7-2 and TRBJ1-1 provide the parts outside the CDR3, is GAGVSQSPSNKVTEKGKDVELRCDPISGHTALYWYRQSLGQGLEFLIYFQGNSAPDKSGLPSDRFSAERTGGSVSTLTIQRTQQEDSAVYLCASSLTTGSGNTEAFFGQGTRLTVV.

This clone occurred a few times. V and J are TRBV19 and TRBJ1-4, with TRBD1 identical over 9 bases. V gave up 7 bases and J gave up 6 bases; unmatched junction bases: 6. Germline V gene sequence: CDR1 LNHDA, CDR2 SQIVND (reference sequence). This CDR3 is built from 14 residues. The DNA of the CDR3 is TGTGCCAGTAAGGGGGGACAGGGTCATGAAAAACTGTTTTTT. This sequence encodes CASKGGQGHEKLFF.

This clone was observed a few times. V usage is TRBV7-2 and J usage is TRBJ1-1; 8 bases match TRBD1. The CDR3 covers 15 residues. V lost 5 bases, J lost 4 bases, and 9 bases stayed unmatched. Germline CDR1 and CDR2: SGHTA and FQGNSA. The CDR3 reads CASSGQGQGVTEAFF. Here the CDR3 DNA reads TGTGCCAGCAGCGGCCAAGGACAGGGTGTCACTGAAGCTTTCTTT.

The chain couples TRBV7-9 to TRBJ1-2; 7 bases map to TRBD1. This CDR3 is built from 14 residues. V trimming: 1 base; J trimming: 8 bases; junction bases outside the gene matches: 7. CDR1 and CDR2 from the germline V gene are SEHNR and FQNEAQ (reference sequence). This CDR3 is CASSLVQGMWGYTF. Here the CDR3 DNA reads TGTGCCAGCAGCTTAGTACAGGGGATGTGGGGCTACACCTTC.

This clone showed up just once. This chain joins TRBV3-1 (or the pseudogene TRBV3-2) and TRBJ1-1, with TRBD1 identical over 7 bases. This CDR3 comprises 14 residues. The V segment lost 4 bases and the J segment 5 bases; nucleotides outside the gene matches: 7. Germline V CDR1 and CDR2: LGHDT, YNNKEL (reference sequence). The CDR3 reads CASSLNRGRTEAFF. CDR3 bases: TGTGCCAGCAGCCTAAACAGGGGTAGGACTGAAGCTTTCTTT.

This sequence joins TRBV29-1 and TRBJ2-5, with 9 bases that match TRBD1. The V segment lost 6 bases and the J segment 5 bases; nucleotides outside the gene matches: 7. From germline, CDR1 is SQVTM and CDR2 ANQGSEA. The CDR3 totals 13 residues. The CDR3, as DNA: TGCAGCGTGCACACAGGGGGCCTGGAGACCCAGTACTTC. This codes for CSVHTGGLETQYF.

This clone was counted once. The chain recombines TRBV6-2 or TRBV6-3 with TRBJ1-5; D is possibly TRBD1 (6 bases). V lost 4 bases and J lost 4, with 11 bases in between. CDR3 length equals 14 residues. The germline CDR1 and CDR2 sequences are MNHEY and SVGEGT. CDR3 sequence reads: CASSSVQGNQPQHF. The CDR3, as DNA: TGTGCCAGCAGTTCCGTACAGGGAAATCAGCCCCAGCATTTT.

J is TRBJ1-2 and V is TRBV6-5; a possible D gene is TRBD1 (6 bases). V was clipped by 2 bases and J by 4 bases, with 14 bases between them. This CDR3 is built from 15 residues. Germline V lookup: CDR1 MNHEY, CDR2 SVGAGI. In DNA, the CDR3 is TGTGCCAGCAGTTACGACGCGGGGGGCCTCTATGGCTACACCTTC. Translation: CASSYDAGGLYGYTF.

Concerning this clone itself: Other DNA sequences in this sample translate to the same CDR3. The chain carries TRBV12-3 or TRBV12-4 and TRBJ2-7; tentative D call: TRBD1 (5 bases). This CDR3 spans 12 amino acids. Trimming left V 6 bases short and J 4 bases short, with 10 bases between. CDR3 sequence: CASSSDSYEQYF. The CDR3 DNA reads as TGTGCCAGCAGCTCCGACAGTTACGAGCAGTACTTC.

This chain joins TRBV24-1 and TRBJ2-2; D might be TRBD2 (5 bases). From germline, CDR1 is KGHDR and CDR2 SFDVKD. V was clipped by 4 bases and J by 6 bases, with 17 bases between them. The CDR3 covers 16 residues. CDR3 residues: CATSENQVGLSGELFF. DNA of the CDR3: TGTGCCACCAGTGAGAACCAAGTCGGACTGTCCGGGGAGCTGTTTTTT.